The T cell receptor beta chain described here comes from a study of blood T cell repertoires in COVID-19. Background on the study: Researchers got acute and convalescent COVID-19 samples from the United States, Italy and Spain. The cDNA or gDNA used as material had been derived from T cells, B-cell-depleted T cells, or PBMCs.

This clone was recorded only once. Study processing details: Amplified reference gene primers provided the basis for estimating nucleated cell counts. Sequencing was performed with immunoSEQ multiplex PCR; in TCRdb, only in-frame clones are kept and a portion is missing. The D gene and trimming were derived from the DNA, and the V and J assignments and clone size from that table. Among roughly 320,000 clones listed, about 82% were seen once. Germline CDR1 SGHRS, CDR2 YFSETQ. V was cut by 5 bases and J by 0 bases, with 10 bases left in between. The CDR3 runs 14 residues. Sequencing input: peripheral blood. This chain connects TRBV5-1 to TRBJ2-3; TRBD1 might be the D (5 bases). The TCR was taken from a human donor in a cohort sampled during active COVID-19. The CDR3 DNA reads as TGCGCCAGCAGAGACAGCCCTAGCACAGATACGCAGTATTTT. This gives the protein CASRDSPSTDTQYF.